This TCR beta chain was captured in a study of OX40 agonist ivuxolimab in advanced cancers. Study-level information: Three dose-escalation patients had partial responses: one with hepatocellular carcinoma and two with cutaneous melanoma.

Method: immunoSEQ multiplex PCR; TCRdb's copy keeps in-frame clones and lacks some. The table includes about 49,000 clones, approximately 90% detected once. This CDR3 has 17 amino acids. In regard to this clone: Its antigen is unknown.

Systemic immunosuppression or autoimmune disease history was grounds to exclude patients. Study results and caveats: The antigens recognized by the expanded peripheral T cells, that is their antigen specificity, were not determined.

The clonotype comes from an adult with an advanced solid tumor such as melanoma, head and neck, liver or kidney cancer. The chain has TRBV21-1 and TRBJ2-2; TRBD2, the table's D call, was not compared with the DNA. TRBV21-1 is a documented pseudogene. The source was CD4+ or CD8+ T cells sorted from blood, collected in a trial of the OX40 agonist ivuxolimab. The CDR3 DNA follows: TGTGCCAGCCGGACTACCCTACTGCGCGAATACACCGGGGAGCTGTTTTTT. This gives the protein CASRTTLLREYTGELFF.